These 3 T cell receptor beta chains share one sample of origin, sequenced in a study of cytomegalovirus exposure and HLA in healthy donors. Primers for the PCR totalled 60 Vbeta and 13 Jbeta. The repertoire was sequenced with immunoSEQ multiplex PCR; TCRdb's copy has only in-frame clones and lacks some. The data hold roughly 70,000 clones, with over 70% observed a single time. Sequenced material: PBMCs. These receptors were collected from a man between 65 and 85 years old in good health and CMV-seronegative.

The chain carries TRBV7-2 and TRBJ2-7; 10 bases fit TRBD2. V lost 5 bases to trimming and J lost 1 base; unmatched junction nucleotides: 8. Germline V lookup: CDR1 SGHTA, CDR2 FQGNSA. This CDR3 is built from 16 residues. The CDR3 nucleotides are TGTGCCAGCAGCCGATCTGGGACTAGCGAGTCCTACGAGCAGTACTTC. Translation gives CASSRSGTSESYEQYF. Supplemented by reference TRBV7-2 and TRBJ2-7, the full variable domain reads GAGVSQSPSNKVTEKGKDVELRCDPISGHTALYWYRQSLGQGLEFLIYFQGNSAPDKSGLPSDRFSAERTGGSVSTLTIQRTQQEDSAVYLCASSRSGTSESYEQYFGPGTRLTVT.

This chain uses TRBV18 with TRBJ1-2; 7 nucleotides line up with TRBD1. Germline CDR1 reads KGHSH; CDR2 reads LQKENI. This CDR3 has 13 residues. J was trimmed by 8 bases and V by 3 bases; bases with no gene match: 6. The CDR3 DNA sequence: TGTGCCAGCTCACCCGACAGGGCTAGAGGCTACACCTTC. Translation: CASSPDRARGYTF.

Here the CDR3 DNA reads TGTGCCAGCAGTCCCGAGACAGGGACATACGAGCAGTACTTC. Its translation: CASSPETGTYEQYF. The chain couples TRBV7-2 to TRBJ2-7; 7 nucleotides agree with TRBD1. V trimming: 6 bases; J trimming: 4 bases; junction bases outside the gene matches: 9. Per germline, CDR1 SGHTA and CDR2 FQGNSA. The CDR3 has 14 residues.